Listed below are T cell receptor beta chains from one sample, sequenced in a study of blood T cell repertoires in COVID-19. Profiled with immunoSEQ multiplex PCR; TCRdb holds only in-frame clones, not every one. The sample yields about 70,000 clones, more than 80% seen once. The sample taken for sequencing was peripheral blood. The receptors shown here come from a man older than 75 with acute or convalescent COVID-19. The CDR3 runs from the conserved cysteine through the conserved F or W. Fields, in order: CDR3 DNA, CDR3 protein, J gene, D gene, clone size, V gene, CDR3 length. D genes are given only for firm matches. Clone size, where shown, is once, few, many, or a class for clones that have expanded.

TGTGCCAGCAGCCGGACTAGCGGTAGCACAGATACGCAGTATTTT,CASSRTSGSTDTQYF,TRBJ2-3,TRBD2,NA,TRBV7-2,15
TGTGCCAGTATAAGCACAGGGGGAGAGATTACCGGGGAGCTGTTTTTT,CASISTGGEITGELFF,TRBJ2-2,TRBD1,once,TRBV19,16
TGTGCCAGTAGTATAAACGGGGGGCAAGGTGGCTACACCTTC,CASSINGGQGGYTF,TRBJ1-2,NA,once,TRBV19,14
TGTGCCAGCAGCTTCGTAGCGGACCAAGAGACCCAGTACTTC,CASSFVADQETQYF,TRBJ2-5,NA,NA,TRBV5-4,14
TGTGCCAGCAGTTTAATTGTTGGAGACTATGGCTACACCTTC,CASSLIVGDYGYTF,TRBJ1-2,NA,NA,TRBV28,14
TGTGCCAGCAGCTCACATGGTCGATCAGATACGCAGTATTTT,CASSSHGRSDTQYF,TRBJ2-3,NA,NA,TRBV6-2/TRBV6-3,14
TGTGCCAGCAGCTCCCGTGGGGGGACCCCAATCGGCTACACCTTC,CASSSRGGTPIGYTF,TRBJ1-2,NA,NA,TRBV9,15
TGCGCCAGCAGCGCGACAGGGGAGGTTGCTGGTGAGCAGTTCTTC,CASSATGEVAGEQFF,TRBJ2-1,TRBD1,NA,TRBV5-1,15
TGTGCCAGTATTTGGCAGGTGGGCACTGAAGCTTTCTTT,CASIWQVGTEAFF,TRBJ1-1,NA,NA,TRBV19,13
TGTGCCAGCAATTATGCAACTAATGAAAAACTGTTTTTT,CASNYATNEKLFF,TRBJ1-4,NA,few,TRBV2,13
TGTGCCAGCAGCCCACGGACAGGGGTATGGTACGAGCAGTACTTC,CASSPRTGVWYEQYF,TRBJ2-7,TRBD1,NA,TRBV7-9,15
TGTGCCAGCTCACCAAACCAGGGGGCAACTAATGAAAAACTGTTTTTT,CASSPNQGATNEKLFF,TRBJ1-4,TRBD1,NA,TRBV18,16
TGTGCCAGCAGTTGGACAGGGGGAAACTCGGGGTATGGCTACACCTTC,CASSWTGGNSGYGYTF,TRBJ1-2,TRBD1,NA,TRBV28,16
TGCGCCAGCAGCCTCGGACTAGCGGGGAGGAATGAGCAGTTCTTC,CASSLGLAGRNEQFF,TRBJ2-1,TRBD2,NA,TRBV4-3,15
TGTGCCAGCAGTTACCAAGAGAATACGCAGTATTTT,CASSYQENTQYF,TRBJ2-3,NA,once,TRBV6-2/TRBV6-3,12
TGTGCCACCAGTGACTCCTCACAAGCGGGAGTAGCCGGGGAGCTGTTTTTT,CATSDSSQAGVAGELFF,TRBJ2-2,TRBD2,NA,TRBV24-1,17
TGTGCCAGTAGTGCAACCCGGGACAGCCTTAGGGAGACCCAGTACTTC,CASSATRDSLRETQYF,TRBJ2-5,TRBD1,NA,TRBV19,16
TGTGCCAGCAGCTATCAAGAGGGCAGGGGGGCTTTCTTT,CASSYQEGRGAFF,TRBJ1-1,TRBD1,NA,TRBV7-2,13
TGTGCCAGCAGGACAGGGAGCACAGATACGCAGTATTTT,CASRTGSTDTQYF,TRBJ2-3,TRBD1,NA,TRBV7-3,13
TGTGCCAGCACCTCGACAGGGGGCTTGGCTGAAGCTTTCTTT,CASTSTGGLAEAFF,TRBJ1-1,TRBD1,once,TRBV5-5,14
TGTGCCAGCAGCAGGGACAGCTACGAGCAGTACTTC,CASSRDSYEQYF,TRBJ2-7,TRBD1,NA,TRBV12-3/TRBV12-4,12
TGCGCCAGCAGCCGCAGCGGGGTCACAGATACGCAGTATTTT,CASSRSGVTDTQYF,TRBJ2-3,TRBD2,NA,TRBV4-1,14
TGTGCCAGCAGTCGGACTAGTTTCATCGATACGCAGTATTTT,CASSRTSFIDTQYF,TRBJ2-3,TRBD2,NA,TRBV6-5,14
TGTGCCAGCAGTGTGGGGGCCGGGACAGGAGTAAACAATGAGCAGTTCTTC,CASSVGAGTGVNNEQFF,TRBJ2-1,TRBD1,once,TRBV2,17
TGTGCCAGCTCACCCTCGGGACTAGCAGGAGATACGCAGTATTTT,CASSPSGLAGDTQYF,TRBJ2-3,TRBD2,NA,TRBV18,15
TGTGCCAGCGGCGGGGCACGATCCACCGGGGAGCTGTTTTTT,CASGGARSTGELFF,TRBJ2-2,NA,NA,TRBV28,14
TGTGCCTGGAGTACCAGCGGGGGGAAAGAGACCCAGTACTTC,CAWSTSGGKETQYF,TRBJ2-5,TRBD2,NA,TRBV30,14
TGTGCCAGTAGTATAGATAGCGGAGGGTACAATGAGCAGTTCTTC,CASSIDSGGYNEQFF,TRBJ2-1,NA,NA,TRBV19,15
TGTGCCAGCAGCTTGGACGACGGGACCTACGAGCAGTACTTC,CASSLDDGTYEQYF,TRBJ2-7,NA,NA,TRBV5-5,14
TGCGCCAGCAGCCAAGTGACAGGGGTTGTTAATGAGCAGTTCTTC,CASSQVTGVVNEQFF,TRBJ2-1,TRBD1,few,TRBV4-1,15
TGTGCCAGCTCATCTTACAGAACAGAGACCCAGTACTTC,CASSSYRTETQYF,TRBJ2-5,NA,NA,TRBV18,13
TGTGCCAGCAGTATAGCGGGTTACAATGAGCAGTTCTTC,CASSIAGYNEQFF,TRBJ2-1,TRBD2,NA,TRBV6-2/TRBV6-3,13
TGCGCCAGCAGTGAGTTCCAACAGGGGTGGCGGGACAGGGGAGTATCTAACTATGGCTACACCTTC,CASSEFQQGWRDRGVSNYGYTF,TRBJ1-2,TRBD1,once,TRBV10-1,22
TGTGCCAGCACCCTGCCGGGGGGCCGTAGTTCACCCCTCCACTTT,CASTLPGGRSSPLHF,TRBJ1-6,NA,NA,TRBV28,15
TGCGCCAGCAGCCCGTGGACAGGGAGGAACCTTAATGAAAAACTGTTTTTT,CASSPWTGRNLNEKLFF,TRBJ1-4,TRBD1,NA,TRBV5-1,17
TGTGCCAGCAGGTTGACAGATATGAACACTGAAGCTTTCTTT,CASRLTDMNTEAFF,TRBJ1-1,NA,NA,TRBV2,14
TGTGCCAGCAGCCAAGGGGGAGGGTCCTACGAGCAGTACTTC,CASSQGGGSYEQYF,TRBJ2-7,TRBD2,NA,TRBV3-1/TRBV3-2,14
TGTGCCAGCAGCTTGCCCGGCTTGGGCGGGGAGACCCAGTACTTC,CASSLPGLGGETQYF,TRBJ2-5,NA,once,TRBV5-4,15
TGTGCCAGCAGTTTCCTGGGACAGGGCGCAGAAAAAAGCACAGATACGCAGTATTTT,CASSFLGQGAEKSTDTQYF,TRBJ2-3,TRBD1,NA,TRBV27,19
TGTGCCAGCAGTTACTTCCGCGGGGGAAACACCGGGGAGCTGTTTTTT,CASSYFRGGNTGELFF,TRBJ2-2,TRBD2,once,TRBV6-5,16
TGTGCCAGTAGAAAGGAGCCCCTGGAAGAGACCCAGTACTTC,CASRKEPLEETQYF,TRBJ2-5,NA,NA,TRBV28,14
TGTGCCAGCAGCACCGGACGCGGCGGGCCGAGAGACAATGAGCAGTTCTTC,CASSTGRGGPRDNEQFF,TRBJ2-1,NA,NA,TRBV11-2,17
TGTGCCATCAGTGTAGCTAGCGGCTCCTACGAGCAGTACTTC,CAISVASGSYEQYF,TRBJ2-7,TRBD2,few,TRBV10-3,14
TGTGCCAGCAGCTTATATAGGCAGGGGAGCTCCTATAATTCACCCCTCCACTTT,CASSLYRQGSSYNSPLHF,TRBJ1-6,NA,NA,TRBV7-8,18
TGTGCCAGCAGCTATCCGGGACAGGGGGCGCGGGGTCGGGACAATCAGCCCCAGCATTTT,CASSYPGQGARGRDNQPQHF,TRBJ1-5,TRBD1,NA,TRBV28,20
TGTGCCAGCATGGCAGGGAACACTGAAGCTTTCTTT,CASMAGNTEAFF,TRBJ1-1,NA,NA,TRBV28,12
TGTGCCAGCATAAATGATTATTGGGGAGGGAGCTCCTACGAGCAGTACTTC,CASINDYWGGSSYEQYF,TRBJ2-7,TRBD2,NA,TRBV7-2,17
TGTGCCAGCAGTACGCCGGGACAGGGCTACAATGAGCAGTTCTTC,CASSTPGQGYNEQFF,TRBJ2-1,TRBD1,NA,TRBV6-6,15
TGTGCCAGCAGCCCCCGGACAGGGTTCGGCGAGCAGTTCTTC,CASSPRTGFGEQFF,TRBJ2-1,TRBD1,NA,TRBV3-1/TRBV3-2,14
TGTGCCAGTAGTCGAACTAGCGGGAGGGCCAATGAGCAGTTCTTC,CASSRTSGRANEQFF,TRBJ2-1,TRBD2,once,TRBV19,15